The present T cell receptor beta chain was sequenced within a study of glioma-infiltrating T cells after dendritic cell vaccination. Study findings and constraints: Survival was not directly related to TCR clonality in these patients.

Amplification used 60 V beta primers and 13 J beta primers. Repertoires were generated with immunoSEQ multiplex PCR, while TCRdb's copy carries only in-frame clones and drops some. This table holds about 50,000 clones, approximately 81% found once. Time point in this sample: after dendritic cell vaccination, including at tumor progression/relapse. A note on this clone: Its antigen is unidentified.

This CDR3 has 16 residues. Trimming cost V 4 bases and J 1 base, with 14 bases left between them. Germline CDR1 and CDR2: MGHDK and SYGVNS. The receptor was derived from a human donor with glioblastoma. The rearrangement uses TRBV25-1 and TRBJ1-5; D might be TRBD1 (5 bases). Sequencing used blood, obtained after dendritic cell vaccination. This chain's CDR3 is CASSAAGGGSNQPQHF. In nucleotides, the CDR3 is TGTGCCAGCAGTGCAGCCGGGGGAGGAAGCAATCAGCCCCAGCATTTT.